Below, 7 T cell receptor beta chains from the same sample are listed, as sequenced in a study of T cells expressing NK-cell markers. Using the 5' RACE reads, TCRdb records one entry per CDR3 protein without DNA. The repertoire table contains 350,000 to 450,000 distinct CDR3 sequences. Sequencing was performed on blood T cells: a sorted CD56 or NKG2C T cell subset, CD4+ or CD8+ T cells, or bulk PBMC T cells (not recorded which). All receptors come from a man between 18 and 69 years old in good health.

The chain employs TRBV12-3 or TRBV12-4 and TRBJ1-2; the TRBD1 assignment by TCRdb is unverifiable without DNA. The CDR3 extends over 15 amino acids. The chain's CDR3 is CASSRAGGSSGGYTF.

The rearrangement joins TRBV6-1 to TRBJ1-1; TCRdb indicates TRBD1, and absent DNA this call remains unverified. The CDR3 has 15 amino acids. Germline-derived CDR1 and CDR2 are MNHNS and SASEGT. The CDR3 protein is CASIRQIPQVTEAFF.

The chain has TRBV6-1 and TRBJ1-3. This CDR3 spans 14 amino acids. In germline, CDR1 is MNHNS, CDR2 SASEGT. CDR3 sequence reads: CASGETSSGNTIYF.

The chain couples TRBV12-3 or TRBV12-4 to TRBJ2-2; the D gene TCRdb calls, TRBD1, cannot be checked with no DNA. The CDR3 consists of 16 residues. CDR3 region: CASSPGTGVSGELFFF.

The V gene is TRBV6-1, the J gene TRBJ2-3. CDR1 and CDR2 (germline): MNHNS, SASEGT. The CDR3 contains 16 residues. The CDR3 loop is CASSGYTLASTDTQYF.

The chain links TRBV14 to TRBJ2-3; no DNA is available, so the TRBD1 call from TCRdb remains unchecked. Germline V gene sequence: CDR1 SGHDN, CDR2 FVKESK. The CDR3 consists of 15 residues. The CDR3 sequence: CASSQARGATDTQYF.

This rearrangement joins TRBV7-8 to TRBJ1-2; the D call of TRBD1 rests on TCRdb alone, since no DNA is present to check it. The CDR3 runs 15 residues. The germline V gene has CDR1 SGHVS and CDR2 FQNEAQ. CDR3 loop: CASSLAATGGYGYTF.